This passage covers 27 T cell receptor beta chains from one sample sequenced in a study of blood T cells in healthy people across ages (dated by TCRdb to about 2015). To prepare the library, 5' RACE was applied. Sequenced using an Illumina HiSeq 2500. A second 7 to 11 cycle PCR used a sample-barcoded 5' primer and a J-beta primer mix. TCRdb trimmed public reads at Q25 via fastp, called clones via MiXCR and kept in-frame beta chains. Rows with one shared CDR3 protein collapse into an entry with the most common genes and DNA. Across this sample there are approximately 670,000 distinct CDR3 sequences, with approximately 40% seen only once. The top ten constitute about 30% of the sample. The sample comprised blood. These receptors all stem from a man aged 80 or over in good health.

This chain uses TRBV15 with TRBJ1-4; D not certain. With 2 bases removed from V and 8 bases from J, the gap between germline ends came to 12 bases. The CDR3 contains 14 residues. Germline V lookup: CDR1 LNHNV, CDR2 YYDKDF (reference sequence). The DNA for the CDR3 is TGTGCCACCAGCAGAATACAAAAAGGGGAAAAACTGTTTTTT. Its protein product is CATSRIQKGEKLFF. Complete variable domain (other parts from reference TRBV15 and TRBJ1-4): DAMVIQNPRYQVTQFGKPVTLSCSQTLNHNVMYWYQQKSSQAPKLLFHYYDKDFNNEADTPDNFQSRRPNTSFCFLDIRSPGLGDTAMYLCATSRIQKGEKLFFGSGTQLSVL.

This rearrangement joins TRBV7-3 to TRBJ2-1; 13 nucleotides agree with TRBD2. V shed 5 bases and J 9 bases; nucleotides not matched to a gene: 7. This CDR3 spans 15 amino acids. Germline V CDR1 and CDR2: SGHTA, FQGTGA. CDR3 nucleotide sequence: TGTGCCAGCAGCCCGGGACTAGCGGGATCGGCTGAGCAGTTCTTC. It is translated as CASSPGLAGSAEQFF.

The sample holds a few counts of this clonotype. The chain carries TRBV3-1 and TRBJ2-7; 11 bases are a match to TRBD1. The CDR3 is 17 amino acids. J was trimmed by 2 bases and V by 0 bases; bases with no gene match: 6. Germline loops: CDR1 LGHDT, CDR2 YNNKEL (reference sequence). CDR3 in amino acids: CASSQDGTGGVPYEQYF. CDR3 nucleotides: TGTGCCAGCAGCCAAGATGGGACAGGGGGTGTGCCCTACGAGCAGTACTTC.

This sequence joins TRBV5-4 and TRBJ1-6; D is ambiguous. This CDR3 has 14 residues. Germline V CDR1 and CDR2: SGHNT, YYREEE (reference sequence). V was cut by 0 bases and J by 7 bases, with 8 bases left in between. The chain's CDR3 is CASSLAYGNSPLHF. Here the CDR3 DNA reads TGTGCCAGCAGCTTGGCCTATGGAAATTCACCCCTCCACTTT.

This clonotype was seen a handful of times. The chain links TRBV29-1 to TRBJ2-1; TRBD2 is a possible D gene (6 bases). V was cut by 5 bases and J by 13 bases, with 18 bases left in between. CDR3 size: 12 residues. The germline CDR1 and CDR2 sequences are SQVTM and ANQGSEA. The CDR3 here is CSVIRETETQFF. The CDR3 bases are TGCAGCGTTATTCGGGAGACGGAGACCCAGTTCTTC.

This clonotype was seen at least ten times. The V gene is TRBV29-1, the J gene TRBJ2-7; possible D gene TRBD1, 5 bases. V lost 6 bases to trimming and J lost 4 bases, with 16 bases between them. The CDR3 is made up of 13 amino acids. Germline V gene lookup returns CDR1 SQVTM and CDR2 ANQGSEA. In DNA form, the CDR3 reads TGCAGCGTGGATGGACACGGGCTTTACGAGCAGTACTTC. Amino acids: CSVDGHGLYEQYF.

J is TRBJ2-4 and V is TRBV20-1; D uncertain. V was clipped by 0 bases and J by 1 base, with 4 bases between them. The CDR3 runs 13 residues. In germline, CDR1 is DFQATT, CDR2 SNEGSKA (reference sequence). CDR3 coding DNA: TGCAGTGCTAGAGAAGGGGCCAAAAACATTCAGTACTTC. It specifies CSAREGAKNIQYF.

This clonotype appeared a few times. V is TRBV30 and J is TRBJ2-1, with 7 bases identical to TRBD2. Per germline, CDR1 GTSNPN and CDR2 SVGIG (reference sequence). The J segment lost 4 bases and the V segment lost 2 bases, leaving 5 bases of the junction unmatched. The CDR3 covers 14 residues. The CDR3 region is CAWSSGGGYNEQFF. The CDR3 DNA is TGTGCCTGGAGTTCTGGCGGGGGATACAATGAGCAGTTCTTC.

This clonotype has only a few counts. The rearrangement links TRBV3-1 to TRBJ2-7; D possibly corresponds to TRBD2 (6 bases). With 1 base removed from V and 3 bases from J, the gap between germline ends came to 13 bases. The CDR3 covers 15 residues. The germline V gene has CDR1 LGHDT and CDR2 YNNKEL (reference sequence). As DNA, the CDR3 is TGTGCCAGCAGCCAAGGCCCCGGGACTCACTACGAGCAGTACTTC. This gives the protein CASSQGPGTHYEQYF.

The rearrangement links TRBV14 to TRBJ2-5, with 7 nucleotides matching TRBD2. The CDR3 is made up of 15 amino acids. J lost 11 bases, V lost 0 bases, and 12 bases had no gene match. CDR1 is SGHDN, CDR2 FVKESK, per germline. CDR3 sequence reads: CASSQDLALANEQYF. CDR3 DNA: TGTGCCAGCAGCCAAGATCTGGCACTAGCGAATGAGCAGTACTTC.

This chain connects TRBV20-1 to TRBJ1-2; D remains unclear. Trimming removed 6 bases at V and 6 bases at J, with 17 bases between. This CDR3 is built from 13 residues. Germline CDR1 DFQATT, CDR2 SNEGSKA (reference sequence). CDR3 sequence reads: CSASLGWVDGYTF. The CDR3, as DNA: TGCAGTGCCAGCCTCGGTTGGGTTGATGGCTACACCTTC.

The rearrangement joins TRBV6-2 or TRBV6-3 to TRBJ2-5; possibly TRBD2 for D (6 bases). This CDR3 is built from 13 residues. Per the germline V gene, CDR1 is MNHEY and CDR2 is SVGEGT. V was shortened by 6 bases and J by 2 bases, with 10 bases between the two germline ends. CDR3 loop: CASRPGVQETQYF. CDR3 DNA: TGTGCCAGCAGACCGGGGGTGCAAGAGACCCAGTACTTC.

The chain joins TRBV24-1 to TRBJ2-1; no firm D call. The CDR3 covers 11 residues. V was pared by 5 bases and J by 5 bases, with 3 bases between. The V gene's germline CDR1 is KGHDR and CDR2 SFDVKD. CDR3 in DNA: TGTGCCACCAGTGCAGACAATGAGCAGTTCTTC. Translated, it gives CATSADNEQFF.

This clonotype was counted only a few times. The V gene is TRBV14, the J gene TRBJ2-5; D is unresolved. The CDR3 is made up of 13 amino acids. The germline CDR1 and CDR2 sequences are SGHDN and FVKESK. V was clipped by 2 bases and J by 2 bases, with 6 bases between them. Here the CDR3 DNA reads TGTGCCAGCAGCCAAAGCAGGCAAGAGACCCAGTACTTC. This gives the protein CASSQSRQETQYF.

As regards this clonotype: A much larger clone differs by one base, so this may be a read error. The chain employs TRBV4-3 and TRBJ2-1, with 9 positions matching TRBD1. The CDR3 is made up of 15 amino acids. From germline, CDR1 is LGHNA and CDR2 YSLEER. The CDR3 spells CASSQEGTGPTERYF. In DNA, the CDR3 is TGCGCCAGCAGCCAAGAAGGGACAGGGCCAACCGAGCGGTACTTC.

For this clonotype: Sequence at one end of the junction differs from germline and may be a read error. This rearrangement joins TRBV7-2 to TRBJ2-6, with TRBD1 as a possible D gene (5 bases). CDR1 and CDR2 from the germline V gene are SGHTA and FQGNSA. This CDR3 has 17 residues. DNA of the CDR3: TGTGCCAGCAGCGTAGCTCGACAGCACCTTGGGGCCAACGTCCTGACTTTC. It encodes CASSVARQHLGANVLTF.

With respect to this clonotype: This may be a read error: a much more frequent sequence differs by one nucleotide. The gene calls are TRBV7-2 and TRBJ2-1, with 9 positions matching TRBD1. The germline gives CDR1 SGHTA, CDR2 FQGNSA. The CDR3 contains 16 residues. This chain's CDR3 is CASSIALGTGYNEQFF. CDR3 sequence (DNA): TGTGCCAGCAGCATAGCGCTAGGGACAGGGTACAATGAGCAGTTCTTC.

V usage is TRBV6-2 or TRBV6-3 and J usage is TRBJ1-1; D is unresolved. V was shortened by 2 bases and J by 0 bases, with 16 bases between the two germline ends. This CDR3 contains 17 residues. Germline assignment: CDR1 MNHEY and CDR2 SVGEGT. Here the CDR3 DNA reads TGTGCCAGCAGTTACGATACAGTCTCCGCCATGAACACTGAAGCTTTCTTT. Translating it yields CASSYDTVSAMNTEAFF.

V gene TRBV4-2 combines with J gene TRBJ1-1, with a tentative D call TRBD1 (6 bases). The CDR3 is made up of 16 amino acids. Germline V gene lookup returns CDR1 LGHNA and CDR2 YNFKEQ. With 0 bases removed from V and 3 bases from J, the gap between germline ends came to 14 bases. In DNA form, the CDR3 reads TGTGCCAGCAGCCAAGATGGCGGGGGGGGCTACACTGAAGCTTTCTTT. It translates to CASSQDGGGGYTEAFF.

The rearrangement joins TRBV27 to TRBJ1-5; a weak D match, TRBD1 (6 bases). The CDR3 runs to 16 residues. Germline V CDR1 and CDR2: MNHEY, SMNVEV (reference sequence). V lost 1 base and J lost 6, with 16 bases in between. CDR3: CASSLLGRQGIQPQHF. CDR3 bases: TGTGCCAGCAGTTTATTGGGAAGGCAGGGGATTCAGCCCCAGCATTTT.

This clonotype was picked up a small number of times. This chain connects TRBV6-5 to TRBJ2-4; D is perhaps TRBD1 or TRBD2 (5 bases each). The J call is uncertain, as TRBJ2-7 better fits the DNA end. This CDR3 has 15 amino acids. Germline lookup yields CDR1 MNHEY and CDR2 SVGAGI. CDR3 bases: TGTGCCAGCAGGAAGACCCGGGACGGATTTTACGAGCAGTACTTC. The encoded protein is CASRKTRDGFYEQYF.

The rearrangement joins TRBV24-1 to TRBJ2-3; tentative D call: TRBD2 (5 bases). The CDR3 runs 15 residues. Germline CDR1 KGHDR, CDR2 SFDVKD. V dropped 4 bases and J dropped 6 bases, with 16 bases sitting between them. The chain's CDR3 is CATSDPRVRRDTQYF. CDR3 nucleotide sequence: TGTGCCACCAGTGACCCACGGGTCCGGAGGGATACGCAGTATTTT.

The rearrangement links TRBV6-5 to TRBJ1-2; 9 bases match TRBD1. The ends lost 8 bases at V and 12 bases at J; junction bases unmatched: 13. This CDR3 is built from 13 residues. Per germline, CDR1 MNHEY and CDR2 SVGAGI. Here the CDR3 DNA reads TGTGCCAGCGGAGAGGGACAGGGCCGGACGAACACCTTC. It is translated as CASGEGQGRTNTF.

This chain's CDR3 is CSARDRPGTYEQYF. The CDR3 coding sequence is TGCAGTGCTAGAGATCGTCCAGGTACCTACGAGCAGTACTTC. The chain recombines TRBV20-1 with TRBJ2-7; the D is unclear. Trimming shortened V by 0 bases and J by 2 bases, and 11 bases separated the two germline ends. Germline V lookup: CDR1 DFQATT, CDR2 SNEGSKA (reference sequence). This CDR3 comprises 14 residues.

V is TRBV7-6 and J is TRBJ2-5; D gene unclear. In germline, CDR1 is SGHVS, CDR2 FNYEAQ. This CDR3 is 15 amino acids long. The germline V and J ends were trimmed by 5 bases and 2 bases, with 15 bases remaining between them. The CDR3 protein is CASSPGRTRQETQYF. Here the CDR3 DNA reads TGTGCCAGCAGCCCCGGAAGAACAAGGCAAGAGACCCAGTACTTC.

V usage is TRBV7-2 and J usage is TRBJ1-4; the match to TRBD1 covers 7 bases. Per germline, CDR1 SGHTA and CDR2 FQGNSA. V was pared by 6 bases and J by 3 bases, with 10 bases of the junction left unmatched. The CDR3 length is 16 residues. CDR3 bases: TGTGCCAGCAGTCCCGGGACAGTACTTGCTAATGAAAAACTGTTTTTT. Translating gives CASSPGTVLANEKLFF.

Concerning this clonotype itself: At one end, the junction sequence differs from germline, possibly due to a read error. The gene calls are TRBV9 and TRBJ2-6; D is possibly TRBD1 (6 bases). The CDR3 extends over 15 amino acids. Germline V gene lookup returns CDR1 SGDLS and CDR2 YYNGEE. CDR3 sequence: CASSLTGSGADVLTF. In nucleotides, the CDR3 is TGTGCCAGCAGCTTAACAGGGTCCGGGGCCGACGTCCTGACTTTC.